The source of this TCR beta chain is a study of radiotherapy plus CTLA-4 blockade in lung cancer. The repertoire was sequenced with immunoSEQ multiplex PCR; TCRdb's copy has only in-frame clones and lacks some. The sample yields tens of thousands of clones, roughly 79% seen once. V lost 6 bases and J lost 1, with 8 bases in between. This CDR3 is built from 13 residues. Germline CDR1 reads MNHNS; CDR2 reads SASEGT. This chain uses TRBV6-1 with TRBJ2-3; D is possibly TRBD2 (6 bases). This material consisted of peripheral blood, taken from a patient treated with radiotherapy plus ipilimumab. This receptor was taken from a human donor with non-small cell lung cancer who had a partial response to radiotherapy plus ipilimumab. Some clones in this sample may be carry-over from other donors' samples. CDR3 in amino acids: CASRTRGTDTQYF. The CDR3 coding sequence is TGTGCCAGCAGGACTAGGGGCACAGATACGCAGTATTTT.